One and the same sample provided the 16 T cell receptor beta chains below, sequenced in a study of T-cell reconstitution after alpha-beta-depleted transplantation in children. Preparation of the TCRbeta library was carried out with unique molecular identifiers. Each CDR3 protein gets one entry after TCRdb re-called the PCR reads with MiXCR. The sample consists of around 500,000 distinct CDR3 sequences, more than 20% of them appearing once. The sequenced sample was PBMCs, mostly from graft donor cells, obtained 360 days after TCRalphabeta/CD19-depleted stem cell transplant. Receptor source: a boy less than two years old who had a stem cell transplant for acute myeloid leukemia, so the T cells may come from the graft donor.

The sample holds many counts of this clonotype. This sequence joins TRBV12-3 or TRBV12-4 and TRBJ1-6; 7 nucleotides agree with TRBD1. J gave up 14 bases and V 5 bases, and 12 bases lay outside the gene matches. The CDR3 totals 14 residues. This chain's CDR3 is CASSLHDRAQSLHF. In nucleotides, the CDR3 is TGTGCCAGCAGTCTCCACGACAGGGCTCAGTCCCTCCACTTT.

The rearrangement joins TRBV11-1 to TRBJ2-1, with a weak D call TRBD2 (5 bases). This CDR3 has 15 amino acids. Germline values: CDR1 SGHAT, CDR2 FQDESV (reference sequence). The V end lost 1 base, the J end lost 10 bases, and 17 bases lay between the germline ends. In nucleotides, the CDR3 is TGTGCCAGCAGCTTAGGGACTCTGATCCTGGGCGAGCAGTTCTTC. Its translation is CASSLGTLILGEQFF.

A few counts support this clonotype. J is TRBJ2-2 and V is TRBV20-1, with D perhaps TRBD2 (6 bases). The CDR3 extends over 13 amino acids. The germline gives CDR1 DFQATT, CDR2 SNEGSKA (reference sequence). Deletions cut 7 bases from V and 0 bases from J, with 9 bases between. The CDR3 spells CSVPGANTGELFF. The CDR3 coding sequence is TGCAGTGTTCCGGGGGCGAACACCGGGGAGCTGTTTTTT.

This sequence joins TRBV5-1 and TRBJ1-1; 9 nucleotides agree with TRBD1. The CDR3 has 15 amino acids. J was trimmed by 5 bases and V by 2 bases; bases with no gene match: 7. Germline CDR1 and CDR2: SGHRS and YFSETQ. CDR3 in amino acids: CASSFSGQGYTEAFF. The CDR3 DNA follows: TGCGCCAGCAGCTTTTCGGGACAGGGATATACTGAAGCTTTCTTT.

This clonotype appeared many times. The chain uses TRBV7-3 and TRBJ2-1, with a tentative D call TRBD2 (5 bases). The CDR3 has 11 amino acids. With 5 bases removed from V and 8 bases from J, the gap between germline ends came to 7 bases. The germline CDR1 and CDR2 sequences are SGHTA and FQGTGA. The CDR3 reads CASSNGDEQFF. Here the CDR3 DNA reads TGTGCCAGCAGCAACGGGGATGAGCAGTTCTTC. The whole variable domain, filled in from reference TRBV7-3 and TRBJ2-1, reads GAGVSQTPSNKVTEKGKYVELRCDPISGHTALYWYRQSLGQGPEFLIYFQGTGAADDSGLPNDRFFAVRPEGSVSTLKIQRTERGDSAVYLCASSNGDEQFFGPGTRLTVL.

This clonotype was detected many times. V usage is TRBV4-3 and J usage is TRBJ2-2; D gene unclear. Trimming shortened V by 4 bases and J by 8 bases, and 14 bases separated the two germline ends. There are 14 residues in the CDR3. The germline V gene encodes CDR1 LGHNA and CDR2 YSLEER. The DNA of the CDR3 is TGCGCCAGCAGCCCAAATTGGGCACGAGGGGAGCTGTTTTTT. Its translation: CASSPNWARGELFF.

This clonotype was observed at least ten times. The chain uses TRBV6-2 or TRBV6-3 and TRBJ2-1; the D is unclear. Between the trimmed V and J ends, which lost 2 bases and 7 bases, there was a span of 6 bases. In germline, CDR1 is MNHEY, CDR2 SVGEGT. The CDR3 is 12 residues long. Written as DNA, the CDR3 is TGTGCCAGCAGTTACCCTAGGAATGAGCAGTTCTTC. The encoded protein is CASSYPRNEQFF.

J is TRBJ2-3 and V is TRBV4-1, with no clear D. With 0 bases removed from V and 6 bases from J, the gap between germline ends came to 4 bases. Germline CDR1 is MGHRA and CDR2 is YSYEKL. The CDR3 sequence is 12 residues long. The CDR3 spells CASSQDDDTQYF. The CDR3 nucleotides read TGCGCCAGCAGCCAAGATGACGATACGCAGTATTTT.

The rearrangement joins TRBV29-1 to TRBJ1-3; TRBD1 aligns across 9 bases. J lost 4 bases, V lost 4 bases, and 2 bases had no gene match. The length of the CDR3 is 13 residues. From germline, CDR1 is SQVTM and CDR2 ANQGSEA. This CDR3 is CSVAGQGGNTIYF. In DNA, the CDR3 is TGCAGCGTTGCTGGACAGGGGGGAAACACCATATATTTT.

The table lists this clonotype with many counts. This chain joins TRBV28 and TRBJ2-1; the D gene is possibly TRBD1 (6 bases). Trimming removed 3 bases from V and 3 bases from J, with 12 bases in between. The CDR3 loop spans 15 amino acids. Germline V gives CDR1 MDHEN, CDR2 SYDVKM. For the CDR3, the DNA is TGTGCCAGCAGTTTCCCCTTGACAGGCTACAATGAGCAGTTCTTC. Its protein is CASSFPLTGYNEQFF.

This chain connects TRBV11-2 to TRBJ2-3; TRBD2 agrees at 8 bases. Germline assignment: CDR1 SGHAT and CDR2 FQNNGV. This CDR3 is 16 amino acids long. The V and J ends lost 4 bases and 6 bases, in that order; junction bases with no gene match: 12. Written as DNA, the CDR3 is TGTGCCAGCAGCTCCCGGTGGGTAGCGGGGCCGGATACGCAGTATTTT. Translated, it gives CASSSRWVAGPDTQYF. The complete variable domain, with remaining parts taken from reference TRBV11-2 and TRBJ2-3, reads EAGVAQSPRYKIIEKRQSVAFWCNPISGHATLYWYQQILGQGPKLLIQFQNNGVVDDSQLPKDRFSAERLKGVDSTLKIQPAKLEDSAVYLCASSSRWVAGPDTQYFGPGTRLTVL.

This clonotype showed up many times. The chain has TRBV2 and TRBJ2-1; TRBD1 aligns across 11 bases. The CDR3 is 16 residues long. J lost 6 bases, V lost 6 bases, and 10 bases had no gene match. The germline V gene encodes CDR1 SNHLY and CDR2 FYNNEI. CDR3 in DNA: TGTGCCAGCAGCGAACACCGGGACAGGGGGTCCAATGAGCAGTTCTTC. Translating it yields CASSEHRDRGSNEQFF.

V is TRBV2 and J is TRBJ2-1; 13 nucleotides agree with TRBD2. CDR1 and CDR2 (germline): SNHLY, FYNNEI. V lost 2 bases, J lost 10 bases, and 11 bases stayed unmatched. The CDR3 has 17 residues. CDR3 bases: TGTGCCAGCAGTGAATTCGGGACTAGCGGGGAGGGACGCGAGCAGTTCTTC. Encoded protein: CASSEFGTSGEGREQFF.

This clonotype was seen ten or more times. CDR3 sequence reads: CASSLGGAAKNIQYF. The CDR3 DNA reads as TGTGCCAGCAGCTTAGGGGGGGCGGCCAAAAACATTCAGTACTTC. V gene TRBV7-2 combines with J gene TRBJ2-4; D assignment may be TRBD1 or TRBD2 (6 bases each). V was clipped by 1 base and J by 1 base, with 8 bases between them. The CDR3 extends over 15 amino acids. Germline V gives CDR1 SGHTA, CDR2 FQGNSA. Supplemented by reference TRBV7-2 and TRBJ2-4, the full variable domain reads GAGVSQSPSNKVTEKGKDVELRCDPISGHTALYWYRQSLGQGLEFLIYFQGNSAPDKSGLPSDRFSAERTGGSVSTLTIQRTQQEDSAVYLCASSLGGAAKNIQYFGAGTRLSVL.

Note on this clonotype: At one end, the junction sequence differs from germline, possibly due to a read error. This rearrangement joins TRBV12-3 or TRBV12-4 to TRBJ2-5; no firm D call. This CDR3 comprises 13 residues. In DNA, the CDR3 is TGTGCCAGCAGCCTAGGGTTGGAAGAGGCCCAGTACTTC. Residues: CASSLGLEEAQYF.

This chain joins TRBV4-3 and TRBJ2-7; D ambiguous. The V end lost 0 bases, the J end lost 4 bases, and 10 bases lay between the germline ends. Germline V gene data show CDR1 as LGHNA and CDR2 as YSLEER. The CDR3 runs 14 residues. The CDR3 DNA is TGCGCCAGCAGCCAAGATCTGAGTGGATACGAGCAGTACTTC. Amino acids: CASSQDLSGYEQYF.